Listed below are T cell receptor beta chains from one sample, sequenced in a study of blood T cell repertoires in COVID-19. Profiled with immunoSEQ multiplex PCR; TCRdb holds only in-frame clones, not every one. The profile shows hundreds of thousands of clones, around 90% of them singletons. Sample: peripheral blood. These receptors originate from a man aged 55-75 years with COVID-19, enrolled during active disease. Each CDR3 is given with its conserved first and last residue. A D gene is named only where the DNA matches it firmly. The size of a clone is reported for some rows only, either as once, few or many, or as a class for expanded clones.

DNA | CDR3 | size | D | J | V
TGTGCCAGCAGCCCTGAAGGGCAGGGGGATACTGAAGCTTTCTTT | CASSPEGQGDTEAFF | - | TRBD1 | TRBJ1-1 | TRBV3-1/TRBV3-2
TGTGCCAGCAGCCCGGGAGTGGGCCTTACCTACGAGCAGTACTTC | CASSPGVGLTYEQYF | - | - | TRBJ2-7 | TRBV4-2
TGTGCCAGCAGCCAATCCAGGCTAGCGGGTGCCCCCCAAGAGACCCAGTACTTC | CASSQSRLAGAPQETQYF | - | TRBD2 | TRBJ2-5 | TRBV3-1/TRBV3-2
TGTGCCAGCAGTACTAGCGGGACCTACAATGAGCAGTTCTTC | CASSTSGTYNEQFF | - | TRBD2 | TRBJ2-1 | TRBV2
TGTGCCAGCTCACCCACGACCGGGACTGGAAACACCATATATTTT | CASSPTTGTGNTIYF | - | - | TRBJ1-3 | TRBV18
TGTGCCAGCACCCTACTAGCGGGGGCTCGAAATGAGCAGTTCTTC | CASTLLAGARNEQFF | - | TRBD2 | TRBJ2-1 | TRBV2
TGCAGTGCGTTTGGGGGGTACGAGCAGTACTTC | CSAFGGYEQYF | - | - | TRBJ2-7 | TRBV20-1
TGTGCCAGCAGCCAAGTTCCGGGGAACGGCTACACCTTC | CASSQVPGNGYTF | - | - | TRBJ1-2 | TRBV14
TGCGCCAGCAGGCCTTGGACTAGCGTACAAGAGACCCAGTACTTC | CASRPWTSVQETQYF | - | TRBD2 | TRBJ2-5 | TRBV5-1
TGTGCCACCAGTGCAAGGACAGGGAGCACCGGGGAGCTGTTTTTT | CATSARTGSTGELFF | - | TRBD1 | TRBJ2-2 | TRBV24-1
TGTGCCACCAGCGGAGTTTTACAGGGATTCGGCACTGAAGCTTTCTTT | CATSGVLQGFGTEAFF | - | - | TRBJ1-1 | TRBV15
TGTGCCAGTAGTTTTGGACTGGACGTCTCTGGAAACACCATATATTTT | CASSFGLDVSGNTIYF | - | - | TRBJ1-3 | TRBV19
TGTGCCAGCACTTTCGCCCTTACGGGGGGGCTTGGGGAGACCCAGTACTTC | CASTFALTGGLGETQYF | - | TRBD2 | TRBJ2-5 | TRBV28
TGTGCCAGTAGTATCCCGGGACACTCGTCTCAGCCCCAGCATTTT | CASSIPGHSSQPQHF | - | - | TRBJ1-5 | TRBV19
TGTGCCAGCAGCCTTCTAAGGGGGGGGCTCGGGGCCAACGTCCTGACTTTC | CASSLLRGGLGANVLTF | - | - | TRBJ2-6 | TRBV3-1/TRBV3-2
TGCGCCAGCACCTCTTTTGGGACCAGCACCCCTAAAGGACTAGGAATTTACGAGCAGTACTTC | CASTSFGTSTPKGLGIYEQYF | - | TRBD2 | TRBJ2-7 | TRBV10-1
TGTGCCAGCAGTTTCGGGGGGACGAACACCGGGGAGCTGTTTTTT | CASSFGGTNTGELFF | - | TRBD2 | TRBJ2-2 | TRBV27
TGTGCCAGCGCTGACAGGTCCAACTATGGCTACACCTTC | CASADRSNYGYTF | once | - | TRBJ1-2 | TRBV27
TGTGCCAGCAGAAACCCAGGGGGTTGGACTGAAGCTTTCTTT | CASRNPGGWTEAFF | - | TRBD1 | TRBJ1-1 | TRBV6-5
TGTGCCAGCAGCCCCGGAGAGACCCAGTACTTC | CASSPGETQYF | - | - | TRBJ2-5 | TRBV5-5
TGTGCCAGCAGCGTAGGAACTAGCGCCACAGATACGCAGTATTTT | CASSVGTSATDTQYF | - | TRBD2 | TRBJ2-3 | TRBV9
TGTGCCAGCAGCCCTAGGGCGCAGGGCTATGGCTACACCTTC | CASSPRAQGYGYTF | - | - | TRBJ1-2 | TRBV7-9
TGTGCCAGCTCACGGGACACAAATGAAAAACTGTTTTTT | CASSRDTNEKLFF | - | - | TRBJ1-4 | TRBV18
TGCAGCTCTTCTTACACGAACGAAGCTTTCTTT | CSSSYTNEAFF | - | - | TRBJ1-1 | TRBV29-1
TGTGCCAGCAGCTTAGAGGGGTTAGCGGGTTACAATGAGCAGTTCTTC | CASSLEGLAGYNEQFF | - | TRBD2 | TRBJ2-1 | TRBV7-3
TGCGCCAGCAGCTTCGGCCAGGAATATGGTGGCTACACCTTC | CASSFGQEYGGYTF | - | - | TRBJ1-2 | TRBV5-1
TGTGCCAGCAGCCCCCTTGCGGGACTAGCGAGTAATGAGCAGTTCTTC | CASSPLAGLASNEQFF | - | TRBD2 | TRBJ2-1 | TRBV4-2
TGTGCCAGCAATCGTGCGGGACAGGGTGTGCAGCCCCAGCATTTT | CASNRAGQGVQPQHF | - | TRBD1 | TRBJ1-5 | TRBV2